One TCR beta chain is described in this entry. These data belong to a study of blood T cell repertoires in COVID-19. The ends lost 6 bases at V and 2 bases at J; junction bases unmatched: 7. The germline CDR1 and CDR2 sequences are MNHEY and SVGAGI. The CDR3 has 15 residues. The method was immunoSEQ multiplex PCR; TCRdb's version includes in-frame clones alone and lacks a portion of them. The sample shows about 14,000 clones, 73% of them seen only once. V is TRBV6-5 and J is TRBJ1-5, with 7 bases aligning to TRBD1. The TCR originated in a man between 65 and 80 years old with acute or convalescent COVID-19. The sequenced material came from peripheral blood. In DNA, the CDR3 is TGTGCCAGCAGGGAGGGGGCGCTAGGCAATCAGCCCCAGCATTTT. Translation: CASREGALGNQPQHF.